The 21 T cell receptor beta chains listed next were all sequenced from one sample in a study of breast tumors, draining lymph nodes, adjacent tissues. Axillary draining lymph nodes of breast cancer patients supplied the node samples. TCRdb processed the multiplex PCR reads anew with MiXCR; each CDR3 protein has one entry. Of approximately 210,000 distinct CDR3 sequences in the sample, 34% were seen once. The sequencing input was axillary lymph node tissue. Receptor source: a female donor with breast cancer. Some clones in this sample may be carry-over from other donors' samples.

Ten or more counts support this clonotype. The genes are TRBV20-1 and TRBJ2-1, with a weak D call TRBD2 (6 bases). Trimming left V 0 bases short and J 8 bases short, with 17 bases between. The CDR3 runs 15 residues. Germline V lookup: CDR1 DFQATT, CDR2 SNEGSKA (reference sequence). The CDR3 DNA follows: TGCAGTGCTAGAGATCCAGCGGTCTGGGGGGATGAGCAGTTCTTC. Residues: CSARDPAVWGDEQFF.

Regarding this clonotype: A single base separates this from a much larger clone, so it may be a read error. This chain links TRBV20-1 with TRBJ2-3; 8 nucleotides align to TRBD2. Per germline, CDR1 DFQATT and CDR2 SNEGSKA (reference sequence). The CDR3 is 14 amino acids. CDR3 residues: CSARRRGATATQYF. CDR3 in DNA: TGCAGTGCTAGAAGGCGGGGGGCCACAGCTACGCAGTATTTT.

V usage is TRBV28 and J usage is TRBJ2-3; D is uncertain. Trimming stripped 3 bases from V and 2 bases from J, with 15 bases between. The CDR3 has 16 amino acids. Germline CDR1 and CDR2: MDHEN and SYDVKM. This CDR3 reads CASSLPGGPNTDTQYF. CDR3 in DNA: TGTGCCAGCAGTTTGCCGGGCGGACCCAACACAGATACGCAGTATTTT.

Ten or more counts support this clonotype. The chain is built from TRBV6-5 and TRBJ1-2; D might be TRBD1 (6 bases). V lost 6 bases to trimming and J lost 2 bases, with 10 bases between them. This CDR3 region has 13 residues. CDR1 and CDR2 (germline): MNHEY, SVGAGI. The CDR3 DNA reads as TGTGCCAGCAGCAGGGACAAGAACTATGGCTACACCTTC. Translating it yields CASSRDKNYGYTF.

This clonotype came up many times. V usage is TRBV4-2 and J usage is TRBJ2-7; TRBD2 matches at 11 bases. Germline V CDR1 and CDR2: LGHNA, YNFKEQ. The junction had 7 bases not matched to a gene; V was cut back by 0 bases and J by 6 bases. This CDR3 is 16 amino acids long. The CDR3 loop is CASSQDWGLAGGEQYF. The DNA of the CDR3 is TGTGCCAGCAGCCAAGATTGGGGGCTAGCGGGGGGCGAGCAGTACTTC.

As for this clonotype: A single base separates this from a much larger clone, so it may be a read error. This chain joins TRBV6-5 and TRBJ2-3; D is perhaps TRBD1 (6 bases). Germline V CDR1 and CDR2: MNHEY, SVGAGI. Trimming left V 8 bases short and J 3 bases short, with 15 bases between. CDR3 size: 14 residues. The DNA for the CDR3 is TGTGCCAGCGGTGGGGGCCTAATGACAGATACGCAGTATTTT. It codes for CASGGGLMTDTQYF.

The chain carries TRBV6-2 or TRBV6-3 and TRBJ1-3, with unresolved D. Trimming stripped 2 bases from V and 4 bases from J, with 15 bases between. Germline values: CDR1 MNHEY, CDR2 SVGEGT. This CDR3 spans 16 amino acids. The CDR3 sequence is CASSYQPQADGNTIYF. Written as DNA, the CDR3 is TGTGCCAGCAGTTACCAGCCTCAGGCCGACGGAAACACCATATATTTT.

In its sample, this clonotype was seen many times. The chain employs TRBV7-2 and TRBJ2-3, with TRBD1 as a possible D gene (6 bases). Between the trimmed V and J ends, which lost 1 base and 5 bases, there was a span of 13 bases. The CDR3 covers 15 residues. The germline gives CDR1 SGHTA, CDR2 FQGNSA. The CDR3 DNA is TGTGCCAGCAGCTTAGTGGTGGGGGCGCAAGATACGCAGTATTTT. This gives the protein CASSLVVGAQDTQYF.

There are many counts of this clonotype. The V and J genes are TRBV2 and TRBJ2-5, with TRBD1 matching over 8 bases. The trim removed 5 bases at V and 3 bases at J, leaving 5 bases unmatched. Germline loops: CDR1 SNHLY, CDR2 FYNNEI. This CDR3 has 14 residues. CDR3: CASSRDRGKETQYF. The CDR3 coding sequence is TGTGCCAGCAGTCGAGACAGGGGAAAAGAGACCCAGTACTTC.

The chain has TRBV2 and TRBJ1-4, with D perhaps TRBD1 (5 bases). Germline values: CDR1 SNHLY, CDR2 FYNNEI. Trimming removed 6 bases from V and 5 bases from J, with 10 bases in between. The CDR3 spans 13 residues. The CDR3: CASRGVSNEKLFF. DNA of the CDR3: TGTGCCAGCAGGGGGGTCAGCAATGAAAAACTGTTTTTT.

V gene TRBV13 combines with J gene TRBJ1-6; 8 bases line up with TRBD1. Germline-derived CDR1 and CDR2 are PRHDT and FYEKMQ (reference sequence). V dropped 5 bases and J dropped 9; count of bases not matched to a gene: 6. The CDR3 consists of 14 residues. The CDR3 sequence is CASSLDRAGSPLHF. DNA for the CDR3: TGTGCCAGCAGCCTGGACAGGGCAGGTTCACCCCTCCACTTT.

This clonotype showed up many times. V gene TRBV7-2 combines with J gene TRBJ2-1; unclear D gene. The germline V gene encodes CDR1 SGHTA and CDR2 FQGNSA. This CDR3 has 11 amino acids. V lost 3 bases and J 9 bases, leaving 6 bases between the germline ends. The CDR3 spells CASSFLSEQFF. CDR3 bases: TGTGCCAGCAGCTTCCTTAGTGAGCAGTTCTTC. Combining the CDR3 with reference TRBV7-2 and TRBJ2-1 gives the whole variable domain GAGVSQSPSNKVTEKGKDVELRCDPISGHTALYWYRQSLGQGLEFLIYFQGNSAPDKSGLPSDRFSAERTGGSVSTLTIQRTQQEDSAVYLCASSFLSEQFFGPGTRLTVL.

In its sample, this clonotype was seen many times. The chain is built from TRBV7-9 and TRBJ1-4; TRBD1 might be the D (5 bases). There are 17 residues in the CDR3. CDR1 is SEHNR and CDR2 is FQNEAQ in the germline V gene (reference sequence). Trimming pared 5 bases from V and 1 base from J, leaving 17 bases between. CDR3 loop: CASSPGTARGTNEKLFF. CDR3 nucleotide sequence: TGTGCCAGCAGCCCCGGGACCGCACGAGGAACTAATGAAAAACTGTTTTTT. Complete variable domain (other parts from reference TRBV7-9 and TRBJ1-4): DTGVSQNPRHKITKRGQNVTFRCDPISEHNRLYWYRQTLGQGPEFLTYFQNEAQLEKSRLLSDRFSAERPKGSFSTLEIQRTEQGDSAMYLCASSPGTARGTNEKLFFGSGTQLSVL.

The gene calls are TRBV13 and TRBJ1-2, with TRBD1 matching 9 bases. The germline V gene has CDR1 PRHDT and CDR2 FYEKMQ (reference sequence). CDR3 length equals 14 residues. V shed 6 bases and J 0 bases; nucleotides not matched to a gene: 2. This CDR3 reads CASSTGGSNYGYTF. For the CDR3, the DNA is TGTGCCAGCAGTACAGGGGGCTCTAACTATGGCTACACCTTC. Combining the CDR3 with reference TRBV13 and TRBJ1-2 gives the whole variable domain AAGVIQSPRHLIKEKRETATLKCYPIPRHDTVYWYQQGPGQDPQFLISFYEKMQSDKGSIPDRFSAQQFSDYHSELNMSSLELGDSALYFCASSTGGSNYGYTFGSGTRLTVV.

This clonotype was counted a few times. The V and J genes are TRBV6-1 and TRBJ2-2; D unresolved. Looked up from germline, CDR1 is MNHNS and CDR2 is SASEGT. Trimming pared 6 bases from V and 3 bases from J, leaving 11 bases between. The CDR3 is 14 residues long. DNA of the CDR3: TGTGCCAGCAGGCCCTGGACGGACACCGGGGAGCTGTTTTTT. Encoded protein: CASRPWTDTGELFF.

The chain couples TRBV3-1 to TRBJ1-3; 8 bases line up with TRBD1. The CDR3 sequence is 19 residues long. J was trimmed by 0 bases and V by 4 bases; bases with no gene match: 14. Per germline, CDR1 LGHDT and CDR2 YNNKEL (reference sequence). CDR3 bases: TGTGCCAGCAGCCCCCGCCGGGGGACAGGACCACTCTCTGGAAACACCATATATTTT. Encoded protein: CASSPRRGTGPLSGNTIYF.

The J gene is TRBJ2-7, the V gene TRBV2; 7 positions agree with TRBD1. CDR1 and CDR2 (germline): SNHLY, FYNNEI. Germline trimming cut 6 bases from V and 6 bases from J; bases unmatched to any gene: 11. The CDR3 has 14 residues. The CDR3 region is CASSVGQGVGEQYF. The CDR3, as DNA: TGTGCCAGCAGCGTAGGTCAGGGGGTCGGCGAGCAGTACTTC.

The chain employs TRBV20-1 and TRBJ2-5, with 9 bases lining up with TRBD1. Germline loops: CDR1 DFQATT, CDR2 SNEGSKA (reference sequence). The V gene end was trimmed by 6 bases and the J gene end by 5 bases; junction bases not matched to a gene: 10. The CDR3 is made up of 14 amino acids. The CDR3 reads CSAPEQGARETQYF. CDR3 DNA sequence: TGCAGTGCCCCCGAACAGGGGGCAAGGGAGACCCAGTACTTC.

With respect to this clonotype: A read error may produce the germline difference seen at one junction end. The CDR3 DNA reads as TGTGCCAGCACCTTGCCCATATCGGGACAGGGTCATTCCTATGAGCAGTTCTTC. Translated: CASTLPISGQGHSYEQFF. J is TRBJ2-1 and V is TRBV5-6, with 9 bases fitting TRBD1. This CDR3 contains 18 residues. Germline-derived CDR1 and CDR2 are SGHDT and YYEEEE. The full variable domain, its missing parts supplied by reference TRBV5-6 and TRBJ2-1, is DAGVTQSPTHLIKTRGQQVTLRCSPKSGHDTVSWYQQALGQGPQFIFQYYEEEERQRGNFPDRFSGHQFPNYSSELNVNALLLGDSALYLCASTLPISGQGHSYEQFFGPGTRLTVL.

The V and J genes are TRBV7-9 and TRBJ1-3; TRBD1 agrees at 9 bases. The V segment lost 5 bases and the J segment 5 bases; nucleotides outside the gene matches: 10. The CDR3 loop spans 16 amino acids. Germline CDR1 SEHNR, CDR2 FQNEAQ (reference sequence). CDR3 in amino acids: CASSTTGTGFRNTIYF. As DNA, the CDR3 is TGTGCCAGCAGCACCACCGGGACAGGGTTCAGAAACACCATATATTTT.

This clonotype came up many times. This chain joins TRBV5-6 and TRBJ2-7, with TRBD1 identical over 8 bases. CDR3 length: 15 residues. Trimming removed 2 bases from V and 7 bases from J; junction bases left unmatched: 11. The germline gives CDR1 SGHDT, CDR2 YYEEEE. CDR3 region: CASSFGQGAFWEQYF. The CDR3 DNA follows: TGTGCCAGCAGCTTCGGCCAGGGGGCGTTTTGGGAGCAGTACTTC.